The rows below give T cell receptor beta chains drawn from one sample of a study of T-cell reconstitution after alpha-beta-depleted transplantation in children. Each CDR3 protein gets one entry after TCRdb re-called the PCR reads with MiXCR. Among hundreds of thousands of distinct CDR3 sequences listed, 18% were seen once. This sample comprised PBMCs from the stem cell graft donor, obtained from the stem cell graft. Receptor source: a human donor who donated a stem cell graft to a child with acute lymphoblastic leukemia. The CDR3 runs from the conserved cysteine through the conserved F or W. The D gene is left open where the match is weak. Size tells how often a clone was seen (once, few, many) or the class of an expanded clone, and some rows leave it out.

size	D	V	J	DNA	CDR3
few	.	TRBV7-9	TRBJ2-6	TGTGCCAGCAGCTTAGCTTCGATCTCTGGGGCCAACGTCCTGACTTTC	CASSLASISGANVLTF
few	.	TRBV27	TRBJ2-7	TGTGCCAGCAGCCGAATAGCGGACTCCTCCTACGAGCAGTACTTC	CASSRIADSSYEQYF
few	.	TRBV5-1	TRBJ1-5	TGCGCCAGCAGCTTAGGGCCGAATAGCAATCAGCCCCAGCATTTT	CASSLGPNSNQPQHF
.	TRBD2	TRBV7-8	TRBJ2-7	TGTGCCAGCAGCTTAGAGGGACTATGGCAGTACTTC	CASSLEGLWQYF
few	TRBD2	TRBV27	TRBJ2-1	TGTGCCACCCTGGGGCTAGCGGGATCGTACAATGAGCAGTTCTTC	CATLGLAGSYNEQFF
.	TRBD2	TRBV7-9	TRBJ2-7	TGTGCCAGCAGCTTAGTCGGGGGAGGGCCTGCCGACGAGCAGTACTTC	CASSLVGGGPADEQYF
few	TRBD1	TRBV12-3/TRBV12-4	TRBJ2-7	TGTGCCAGCAGTTTCGGACAGGGAGGAATCCACGAGCAGTACTTC	CASSFGQGGIHEQYF
few	.	TRBV7-9	TRBJ1-5	TGTGCCAGCAGCTTGGACAGTCAGCCCCAGCATTTT	CASSLDSQPQHF
.	.	TRBV12-3/TRBV12-4	TRBJ1-3	TGTGCCAGCGGGGGCGCGGCGGGAAACACCATATATTTT	CASGGAAGNTIYF
.	.	TRBV5-1	TRBJ2-7	TGCGCCAGCAGCGTGAACAGAAACTACGAGCAGTACTTC	CASSVNRNYEQYF
few	.	TRBV12-3/TRBV12-4	TRBJ2-1	TGTGCCAACGGTATACCTCCCTACAATGAGCAGTTCTTC	CANGIPPYNEQFF
few	.	TRBV20-1	TRBJ1-1	TGCAGTGCTAGAGATATTGGGGGATCGAACACTGAAGCTTTCTTT	CSARDIGGSNTEAFF
.	TRBD1	TRBV20-1	TRBJ2-7	TGCAGTGCTAGTGGAGGGACAGGGGTATCCTACGAGCAGTACTTC	CSASGGTGVSYEQYF
few	.	TRBV5-1	TRBJ1-4	TGCGCCAGCAGCTTGGCGGGGGCAGGGAACCTCAATAATGAAAAACTGTTTTTT	CASSLAGAGNLNNEKLFF
.	TRBD1	TRBV29-1	TRBJ1-1	TGCAGCGTTGAGAGGACAGGGACGAACACTGAAGCTTTCTTT	CSVERTGTNTEAFF
few	.	TRBV25-1	TRBJ1-2	TGTGCCAGCAGTGAATATGCCGGCTATGGCTACACCTTC	CASSEYAGYGYTF
.	TRBD2	TRBV7-3	TRBJ2-3	TGTGCCAGCAGCGTAGGGGACAGCGGGAGGTACCCAGATACGCAGTATTTT	CASSVGDSGRYPDTQYF
.	.	TRBV9	TRBJ2-6	TGTGCCAGCAGCGTAGGGCCCTCTGGGGCCAACGTCCTGACTTTC	CASSVGPSGANVLTF
few	TRBD2	TRBV7-8	TRBJ2-7	TGTGCCAGCAGCTTAATCGGCGGGAGCCTCGACGAGCAGTACTTC	CASSLIGGSLDEQYF
few	TRBD2	TRBV7-9	TRBJ2-3	TGTGCCAGCAGTCCTCAGACTAGCGGGTACACAGATACGCAGTATTTT	CASSPQTSGYTDTQYF
.	TRBD1	TRBV19	TRBJ1-4	TGTGCCAGTAGTACGGGGACAGTCCGATCTAATGAAAAACTGTTTTTT	CASSTGTVRSNEKLFF
.	.	TRBV15	TRBJ1-6	TGTGCCACCAGCCTAATTACCCCGGCGCCCTTGATTTTT	CATSLITPAPLIF
.	.	TRBV6-1	TRBJ2-6	TGTGCCAGCAGTACCCGGACCTTATCTGGGGCCAACGTCCTGACTTTC	CASSTRTLSGANVLTF
many	.	TRBV20-1	TRBJ2-7	TGCAGTGCTAGAGATTCGGTCTATTACTCCTACGAGCAGTACTTC	CSARDSVYYSYEQYF
few	TRBD2	TRBV20-1	TRBJ2-5	TGCAGTGCTCTCGGACTAGCGGGAGGGAGGGAGACCCAGTACTTC	CSALGLAGGRETQYF
.	TRBD1	TRBV20-1	TRBJ1-6	TGCAGTGCTAGAAATCCGGGACAGGGGAATTCACCCCTCCACTTT	CSARNPGQGNSPLHF
.	.	TRBV12-3/TRBV12-4	TRBJ2-1	TGTGCCAGCAGTGGGGACGCCGAGGGGGACAATGAGCAGTTCTTC	CASSGDAEGDNEQFF
few	TRBD2	TRBV7-2	TRBJ2-3	TGTGCCAGCAGCTCCGAACTAGCGTCTAGCACAGATACGCAGTATTTT	CASSSELASSTDTQYF
few	.	TRBV5-1	TRBJ1-1	TGCGCCAGCAGCTTAACACGGGGGCTCGCTGAAGCTTTCTTT	CASSLTRGLAEAFF
few	.	TRBV6-5	TRBJ1-1	TGTGCCAGCAGTTTACAGTCCTGGAACACTGAAGCTTTCTTT	CASSLQSWNTEAFF
few	TRBD2	TRBV7-9	TRBJ2-1	TGTGCCAGCAGTCCGTTCACTAGCGTTGATGAGCAGTTCTTC	CASSPFTSVDEQFF
few	.	TRBV7-9	TRBJ1-4	TGTGCCAGCAGCTTAGCACGGCAGACCACAACTAATGAAAAACTGTTTTTT	CASSLARQTTTNEKLFF
few	.	TRBV29-1	TRBJ2-3	TGCAGCGCTCTAGGGTGGGGGCTCGGCGTCACAGATACGCAGTATTTT	CSALGWGLGVTDTQYF
.	.	TRBV20-1	TRBJ2-1	TGCAGTGCTGTAGGGTACAATGAGCAGTTCTTC	CSAVGYNEQFF
.	.	TRBV29-1	TRBJ2-7	TGCAGCGTTACCCATAGGGGCTACGAGCAGTACTTC	CSVTHRGYEQYF
few	.	TRBV18	TRBJ2-5	TGTGCCAGCTCACCTAAACCCAGAGGGCAAGAGACCCAGTACTTC	CASSPKPRGQETQYF
.	TRBD1	TRBV9	TRBJ1-5	TGTGCCAGCAGCGTAGGGGGACAGGAAGGGCAGCCCCAGCATTTT	CASSVGGQEGQPQHF
few	.	TRBV5-1	TRBJ1-2	TGCGCCAGCAGCTTGGAAGAGCGACATGGCTACACCTTC	CASSLEERHGYTF
few	TRBD1	TRBV18	TRBJ2-1	TGTGCCAGCTCACCCGGGACAGCTGAGCAGTTCTTC	CASSPGTAEQFF
.	TRBD2	TRBV29-1	TRBJ2-2	TGCAGCGTTCGGACTAGCGGGAACACCGGGGAGCTGTTTTTT	CSVRTSGNTGELFF
.	.	TRBV7-2	TRBJ2-7	TGTGCCAGCAGCTTATCGCATGTCTCCTTCGGGTACGAGCAGTACTTC	CASSLSHVSFGYEQYF
.	.	TRBV21-1	TRBJ2-1	TGTGCCAGCAGCAAAAAGGCCATACTAGCGCTAGGGATAGGTGAGCAGTTCTTC	CASSKKAILALGIGEQFF
.	TRBD1	TRBV10-2	TRBJ2-7	TGCGCCAGCAGTGAGGGACAGGGTAACTACGAGCAGTACTTC	CASSEGQGNYEQYF
few	.	TRBV29-1	TRBJ2-7	TGCAGCGTTGTAGCGAGATACGAGCAGTACTTC	CSVVARYEQYF
few	.	TRBV4-1	TRBJ1-2	TGCGCCAGCAGCCAAGAACGGGGGGCAGTCTATGGCTACACCTTC	CASSQERGAVYGYTF
.	TRBD2	TRBV11-1	TRBJ2-5	TGTGCCAGCAGCTCATCCTTAGCGGGACCCCGAAAATCGCAAGAGACCCAGTACTTC	CASSSSLAGPRKSQETQYF